This T cell receptor (beta chain) was captured in a study of Ad26.COV2.S vaccination and SARS-CoV-2 variants (dated by TCRdb to the early 2020s). About the full investigation: Vaccine-arm donors were drawn from COV1001, a multicentre, randomized, double-blind, placebo-controlled phase I-IIa trial of Ad26.COV2.S in healthy adults. Blinding of investigators to trial group allocation was maintained during experiments and outcome assessment. The TCR-sequenced set comprised about 32 samples: around 20 Ad26.COV2.S vaccine recipients, 5 placebo recipients and 8 SARS-CoV-2 convalescent individuals. Trial participants were randomized into five groups of five: low-dose or high-dose Ad26.COV2.S given once or twice, or placebo on both occasions. TCRbeta repertoire sequencing served as the tool for gauging how specific and how broad the SARS-CoV-2-reactive T cell receptors were following Ad26.COV2.S vaccination. Ad26.COV2.S was administered intramuscularly at 5 x 10^10 or 1 x 10^11 viral particles, either as a single shot or as two shots given 56 days apart. Study-wide findings and limitations: The study was not powered for comparison of responses between vaccine doses or regimens. After vaccination, spike-specific CD8+ and CD4+ T cell responses were reported to show substantial breadth. Ad26.COV2.S recipients had higher spike-specific TCR breadth than placebo recipients (P = 0.0014). Non-spike TCR breadth was comparable between vaccine and placebo recipients, consistent with the vaccine containing only spike. It was noted by the authors that total T cell responses may have been underestimated by the TCR breadth and depth analyses.

The germline V gene (reference sequence) sets CDR1 to SEHNR and CDR2 to FQNEAQ. The cysteine opens and the phenylalanine closes a CDR3 of 15 amino acids. Left in the record is the CDR3 DNA by itself, 45 bases read in frame from the first base. Trimming leaves V shorter by 1 base and J shorter by 5 bases, with the junction holding 7 bases beyond the gene matches. The sample's treatment or condition label is to be understood as: 19 received Ad26.COV2.S at low or high dose, single or two shots; several received placebo; per-sample allocation not given. For vaccine and placebo recipients, repertoires were sequenced using samples collected on day 63 after the first injection. Between 29 July and 7 August 2020, Cohort 1b enrolled around 24 adults aged 18-55 years at one site in Boston, USA. As a vaccine, Ad26.COV2.S was a replication-incompetent adenovirus type 26 vector that expressed a prefusion-stabilized SARS-CoV-2 spike protein derived from the original Wuhan strain.

For this clone: What this receptor recognizes is not known. No base quality values were provided; no much bigger clone lies one nucleotide off.

The immunoSEQ Assay was used to sequence TCRbeta CDR3 regions. After extraction, genomic DNA underwent amplification by bias-controlled multiplex PCR, followed by high-throughput sequencing. Per the authors' processing: Collapsing and filtering of sequences were performed to quantify the absolute abundance of each unique TCRbeta CDR3 region. Usable DNA was measured by amplifying reference genes present in all nucleated cells, and TCRbeta template counts were normalized to that usable DNA to estimate T cell fraction. Repertoire TCRs were annotated as SARS-CoV-2-specific by exact matching of V gene, CDR3 amino acid sequence and J gene to a known reactive TCR set. The reference SARS-CoV-2 TCR set was derived from MIRA and filtered for enrichment in COVID-19-positive ImmuneCODE repertoires, a step that removed public or cross-reactive TCRs. Based on the MIRA antigens, annotated TCRs were further analysed at the level of specific ORF or position within ORF. Breadth was defined as the number of annotated unique rearrangements divided by the total number of unique productive rearrangements, and depth was defined as the summed frequency of the annotated unique rearrangements. Two-sided Wilcoxon rank-sum tests were used to compare TCR breadth between groups. TCRdb mirrors the immuneACCESS table, restricted to in-frame sequences. Some clones are absent from its copies; in checked studies, under half trace to an unresolved V gene, and the reason for the others is unknown. V and J calls and clone size come straight from that table; D and trimming were deduced from the DNA. In this sample the table shows around 300,000 clones, around nine tenths of which occur a single time. The ten largest clonotypes hold about 5% of the sample.

The clonotype originates from a person aged 18-60 years who received the Ad26.COV2.S COVID-19 vaccine or a placebo. The sequencing here drew on peripheral blood, taken in a trial of Ad26.COV2.S vaccine versus placebo. The chain joins TRBV7-9 to TRBJ1-2; 7 bases in the middle match TRBD1. The DNA sequence is given as TGTGCCAGCAGCTTAGGGCAGGGACAGAAATATGGCTACACCTTC. It specifies CASSLGQGQKYGYTF.